These T cell receptor beta chains were read from a single sample in a study of shared clonotypes between healthy human individuals. Data came from immunoSEQ multiplex PCR; TCRdb stores just in-frame clones and leaves some out. The sample lists over 1.4 million clones; roughly 96% were seen once. What was sequenced was naive CD4+ T cells sorted from blood. Receptors originate from a young man in good health. Both conserved end residues are part of each CDR3. D genes are given only for firm matches. Clone size is not always given. Where it is, it says once, few, many or a class for expanded clones.

clone_size,d_call,v_call,j_call,cdr3_nt,cdr3_aa
once,TRBD1,TRBV27,TRBJ1-5,TGTGCCAGCAGCGCTCGATACAGGGGAAACTTCTATAGCAATCAGCCCCAGCATTTT,CASSARYRGNFYSNQPQHF
NA,TRBD1,TRBV7-2,TRBJ2-3,TGTGCCAGCAGCTTAGAAGGGACAGGGGGCACTTATACGCAGTATTTT,CASSLEGTGGTYTQYF
NA,TRBD2,TRBV7-8,TRBJ2-2,TGTGCCAGCAGCCACCCAGCGGGAAGGAGGTCCGGGGAGCTGTTTTTT,CASSHPAGRRSGELFF
NA,NA,TRBV9,TRBJ2-7,TGTGCCAGCAGCGCCGGGACAACCAGCTCCTACGAGCAGTACTTC,CASSAGTTSSYEQYF
NA,NA,TRBV18,TRBJ1-5,TGTGCCAGCTCTTACGACAGGAATAGCAATCAGCCCCAGCATTTT,CASSYDRNSNQPQHF
NA,NA,TRBV4-2,TRBJ2-2,TGTGCCAGCAGCCAAGATAGGTGGAGTGTGCGGGTCGGGGGCACCGGGGAGCTGTTTTTT,CASSQDRWSVRVGGTGELFF
NA,NA,TRBV5-8,TRBJ2-1,TGTGCCAGCAGCCCCTATTCGGTGACTAGTAATGAGCAGTTCTTC,CASSPYSVTSNEQFF
NA,NA,TRBV29-1,TRBJ2-3,TGCAGCGTTAGGTGGTCCCTAGGGACAGATACGCAGTATTTT,CSVRWSLGTDTQYF
NA,TRBD2,TRBV2,TRBJ2-1,TGTGCCAGCGGGATAACTAGCGCCAGGGAGCAGTTCTTC,CASGITSAREQFF
NA,TRBD1,TRBV7-2,TRBJ2-7,TGTGCCAGCAGCTTAGATGGACAGGGGTTCTACGAGCAGTACTTC,CASSLDGQGFYEQYF
NA,TRBD1,TRBV6-6,TRBJ2-5,TGTGCCAGCAGTTACCCAGTCCACAGGGGGCGAGAGACCCAGTACTTC,CASSYPVHRGRETQYF
NA,TRBD2,TRBV5-1,TRBJ2-3,TGCGCCAGCAGCTTGGTTCTAGCGGGGGGTTTAAGCACAGATACGCAGTATTTT,CASSLVLAGGLSTDTQYF
NA,NA,TRBV11-3,TRBJ2-5,TGTGCCAGCAGCCCGACGGGCCGGACGGGAGAGACCCAGTACTTC,CASSPTGRTGETQYF
NA,NA,TRBV30,TRBJ1-2,TGTGCCTGGAGTCGCAGGGCGGATGGCTACACCTTC,CAWSRRADGYTF
NA,NA,TRBV19,TRBJ1-5,TGTGCCAGTAGAATGGATTCCGGGTCGTCCCAGCATTTT,CASRMDSGSSQHF
NA,NA,TRBV29-1,TRBJ2-5,TGCAGCGTTGCGGGGGCACCGGGGACCCAGTACTTC,CSVAGAPGTQYF
NA,NA,TRBV15,TRBJ2-5,TGTGCCACCAGCAGGACGGAAGAGACCCAGTACTTC,CATSRTEETQYF
once,NA,TRBV5-5,TRBJ2-3,TGTGCCAGCAGCTTGGGGGGCTCACCCACAGATACGCAGTATTTT,CASSLGGSPTDTQYF